The sequence of this T cell receptor (beta chain) was determined in a study of blood T cell repertoires in COVID-19. Study information: Spain, Italy and the United States supplied samples that represented acute and convalescent COVID-19. PBMCs, B-cell-depleted T cells, or T cells provided the cDNA or gDNA that made up the material.

In the authors' workflow: The assay estimated nucleated cells by amplifying reference gene primers. The repertoire was sequenced with immunoSEQ multiplex PCR; TCRdb's copy has only in-frame clones and lacks some. For V, J and clone size, that table is used; D and trimming come from the DNA. Of 97,000 or so clones in the sample, just over 90% were seen once. Between the trimmed V and J ends, which lost 4 bases and 8 bases, there was a span of 15 bases. The germline CDR1 and CDR2 sequences are SGHVS and FQNEAQ. The CDR3 extends over 15 amino acids. This clone was seen a few times. This TCR was sampled from a man in his 60s with acute or convalescent COVID-19. The V and J genes are TRBV7-8 and TRBJ1-6; D call uncertain. Sequencing used peripheral blood. DNA for the CDR3: TGTGCCAGCAGCTCCGTAGCTTTGAGCGATTCACCCCTCCACTTT. Translated, it gives CASSSVALSDSPLHF.